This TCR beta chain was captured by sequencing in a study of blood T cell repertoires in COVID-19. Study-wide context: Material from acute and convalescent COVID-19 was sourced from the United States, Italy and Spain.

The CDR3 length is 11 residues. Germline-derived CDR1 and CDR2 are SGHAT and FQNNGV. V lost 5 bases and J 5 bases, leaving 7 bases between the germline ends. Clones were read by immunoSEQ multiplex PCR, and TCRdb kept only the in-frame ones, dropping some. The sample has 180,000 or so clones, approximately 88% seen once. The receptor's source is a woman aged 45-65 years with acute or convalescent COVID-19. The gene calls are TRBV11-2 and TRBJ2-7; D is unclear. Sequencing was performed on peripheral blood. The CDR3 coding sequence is TGTGCCAGCAGCGCTAAAAACGAGCAGTACTTC. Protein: CASSAKNEQYF.